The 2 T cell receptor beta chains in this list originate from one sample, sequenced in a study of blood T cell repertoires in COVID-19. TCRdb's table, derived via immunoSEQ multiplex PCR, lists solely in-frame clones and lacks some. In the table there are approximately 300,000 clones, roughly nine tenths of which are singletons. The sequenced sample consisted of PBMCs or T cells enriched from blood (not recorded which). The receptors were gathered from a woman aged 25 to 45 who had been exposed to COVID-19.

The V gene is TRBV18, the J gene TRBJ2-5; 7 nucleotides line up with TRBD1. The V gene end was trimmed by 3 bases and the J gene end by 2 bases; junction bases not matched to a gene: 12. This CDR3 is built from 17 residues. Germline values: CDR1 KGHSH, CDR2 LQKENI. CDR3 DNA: TGTGCCAGCTCACCGATTCACACTGGCAGGGGGCAAGAGACCCAGTACTTC. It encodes CASSPIHTGRGQETQYF.

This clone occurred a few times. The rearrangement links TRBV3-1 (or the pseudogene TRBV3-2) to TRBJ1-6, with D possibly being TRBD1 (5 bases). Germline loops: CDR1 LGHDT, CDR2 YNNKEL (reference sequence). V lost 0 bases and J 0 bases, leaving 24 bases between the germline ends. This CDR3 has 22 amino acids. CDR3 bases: TGTGCCAGCAGCCAAGATGTCCGCGGGACTTCTACTATGAGCTCCTATAATTCACCCCTCCACTTT. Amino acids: CASSQDVRGTSTMSSYNSPLHF.